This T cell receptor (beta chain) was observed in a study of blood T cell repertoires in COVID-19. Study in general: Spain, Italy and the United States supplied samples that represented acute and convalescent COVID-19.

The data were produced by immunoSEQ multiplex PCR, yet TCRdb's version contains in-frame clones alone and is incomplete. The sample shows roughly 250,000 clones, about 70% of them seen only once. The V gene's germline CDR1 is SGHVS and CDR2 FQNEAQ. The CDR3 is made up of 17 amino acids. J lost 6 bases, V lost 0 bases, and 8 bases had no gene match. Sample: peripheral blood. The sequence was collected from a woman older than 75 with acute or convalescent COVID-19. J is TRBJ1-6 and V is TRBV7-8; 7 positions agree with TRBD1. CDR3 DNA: TGTGCCAGCAGCTTAGCCCGACAGGGCCTATCTAATTCACCCCTCCACTTT. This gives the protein CASSLARQGLSNSPLHF.